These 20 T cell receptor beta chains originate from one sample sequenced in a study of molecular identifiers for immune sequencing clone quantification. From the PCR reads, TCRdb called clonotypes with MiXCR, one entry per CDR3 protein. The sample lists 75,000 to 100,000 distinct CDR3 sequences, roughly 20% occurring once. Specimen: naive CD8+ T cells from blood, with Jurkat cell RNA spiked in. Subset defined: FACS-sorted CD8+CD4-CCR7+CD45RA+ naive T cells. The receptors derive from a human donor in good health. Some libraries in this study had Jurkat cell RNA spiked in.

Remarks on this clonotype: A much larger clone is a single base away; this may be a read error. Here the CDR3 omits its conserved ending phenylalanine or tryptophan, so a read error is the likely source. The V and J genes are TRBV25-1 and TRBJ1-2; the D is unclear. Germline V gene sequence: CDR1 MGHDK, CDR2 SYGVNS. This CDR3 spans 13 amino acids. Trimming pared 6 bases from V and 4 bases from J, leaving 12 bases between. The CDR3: CASRDKFGYGYTS. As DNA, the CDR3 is TGTGCCAGCAGAGATAAGTTTGGCTATGGCTACACCTCC.

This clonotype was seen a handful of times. CDR3 DNA sequence: TGCGCCAGCAGTGAGTCGTTATGGGGCCGTACCCAAGAGACCCAGTACTTC. It specifies CASSESLWGRTQETQYF. The chain is built from TRBV10-2 and TRBJ2-5, with D tentatively TRBD1 (5 bases). Germline values: CDR1 WSHSY, CDR2 SAAADI. Trimming took off 0 bases at V and 1 base at J, with 15 bases between the two ends. The CDR3 totals 17 residues.

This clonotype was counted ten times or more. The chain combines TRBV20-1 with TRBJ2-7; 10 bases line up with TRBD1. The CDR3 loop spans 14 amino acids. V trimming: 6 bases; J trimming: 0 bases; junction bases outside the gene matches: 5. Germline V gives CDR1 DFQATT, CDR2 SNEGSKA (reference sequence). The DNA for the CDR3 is TGCAGTGCGGCGGGGACAGGGGTCTCCTACGAGCAGTACTTC. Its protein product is CSAAGTGVSYEQYF.

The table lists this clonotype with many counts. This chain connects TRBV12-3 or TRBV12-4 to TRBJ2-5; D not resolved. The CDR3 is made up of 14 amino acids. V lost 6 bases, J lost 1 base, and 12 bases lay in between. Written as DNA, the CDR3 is TGTGCCAGCAGCCCAAACGACGGCCAAGAGACCCAGTACTTC. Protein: CASSPNDGQETQYF.

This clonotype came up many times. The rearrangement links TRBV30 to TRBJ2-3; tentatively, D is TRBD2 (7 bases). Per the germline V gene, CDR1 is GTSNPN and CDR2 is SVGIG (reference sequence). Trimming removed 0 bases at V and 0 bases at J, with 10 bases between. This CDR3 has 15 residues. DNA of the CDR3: TGTGCCTGGAGTGTTGGGGGGGCTAGCACAGATACGCAGTATTTT. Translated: CAWSVGGASTDTQYF.

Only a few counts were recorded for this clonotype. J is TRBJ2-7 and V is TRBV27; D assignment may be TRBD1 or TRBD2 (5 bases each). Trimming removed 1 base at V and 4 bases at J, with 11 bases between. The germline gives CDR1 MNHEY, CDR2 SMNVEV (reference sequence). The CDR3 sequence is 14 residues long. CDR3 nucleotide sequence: TGTGCCAGCAGTTTATGGGGGACCCTTTACGAGCAGTACTTC. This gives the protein CASSLWGTLYEQYF.

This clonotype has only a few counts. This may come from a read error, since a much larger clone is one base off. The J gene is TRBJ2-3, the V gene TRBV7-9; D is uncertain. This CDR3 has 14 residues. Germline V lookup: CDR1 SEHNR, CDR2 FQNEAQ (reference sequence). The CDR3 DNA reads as TGTGCCAGCAGCTTAACTGAAAGCACAGATGCGCAGTATTTT. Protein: CASSLTESTDAQYF.

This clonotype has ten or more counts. CDR3 amino acids: CSARDLAWEGTADTQYF. CDR3 nucleotides: TGCAGTGCTAGAGATCTGGCGTGGGAGGGCACAGCAGATACGCAGTATTTT. This chain connects TRBV20-1 to TRBJ2-3; 7 bases agree with TRBD2. Germline V gene data show CDR1 as DFQATT and CDR2 as SNEGSKA (reference sequence). The trim removed 0 bases at V and 4 bases at J, leaving 13 bases unmatched. The CDR3 contains 17 residues.

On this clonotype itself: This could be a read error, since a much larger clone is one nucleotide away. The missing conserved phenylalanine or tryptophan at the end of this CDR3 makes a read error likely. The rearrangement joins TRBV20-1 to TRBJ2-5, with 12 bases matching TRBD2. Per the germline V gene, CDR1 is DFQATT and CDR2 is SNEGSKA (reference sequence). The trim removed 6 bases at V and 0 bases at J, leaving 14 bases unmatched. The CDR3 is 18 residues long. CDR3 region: CSAKKGLAGYSHQETQYL. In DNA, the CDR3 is TGCAGTGCAAAAAAAGGACTAGCGGGGTATTCCCACCAAGAGACCCAGTACCTC.

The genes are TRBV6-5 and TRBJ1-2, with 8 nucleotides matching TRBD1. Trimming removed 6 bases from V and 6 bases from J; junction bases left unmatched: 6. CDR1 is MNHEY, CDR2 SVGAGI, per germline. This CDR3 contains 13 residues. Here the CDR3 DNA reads TGTGCCAGCAGGACAACAGGGGGAGATGGCTACACCTTC. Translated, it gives CASRTTGGDGYTF.

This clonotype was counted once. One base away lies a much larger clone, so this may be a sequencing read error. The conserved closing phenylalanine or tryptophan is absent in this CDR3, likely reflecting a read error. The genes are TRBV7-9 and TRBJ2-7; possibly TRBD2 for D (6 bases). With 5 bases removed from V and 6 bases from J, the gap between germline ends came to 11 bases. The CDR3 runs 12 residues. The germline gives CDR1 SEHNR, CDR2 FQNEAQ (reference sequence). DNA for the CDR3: TGTGCCAGCAGCCAAGTGGAGGGCGAGCAGTACTCC. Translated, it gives CASSQVEGEQYS.

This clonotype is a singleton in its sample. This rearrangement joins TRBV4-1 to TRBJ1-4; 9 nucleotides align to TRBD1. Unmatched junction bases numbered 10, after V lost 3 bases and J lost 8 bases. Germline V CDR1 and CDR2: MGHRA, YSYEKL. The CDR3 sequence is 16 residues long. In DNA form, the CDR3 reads TGCGCCAGCAGCCATCTGCCGGGACAGGGCGACGAAAAACTGTTTTTT. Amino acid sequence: CASSHLPGQGDEKLFF.

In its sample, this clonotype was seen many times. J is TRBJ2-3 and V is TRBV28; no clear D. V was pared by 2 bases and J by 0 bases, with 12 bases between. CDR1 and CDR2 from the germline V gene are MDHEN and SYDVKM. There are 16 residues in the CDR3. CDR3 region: CASSLKARTSTDTQYF. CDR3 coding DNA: TGTGCCAGCAGTTTAAAGGCGCGGACGAGCACAGATACGCAGTATTTT.

CDR3 sequence reads: CASSYRQTYEQYF. CDR3 nucleotides: TGTGCCAGCAGTTACAGGCAGACCTACGAGCAGTACTTC. The chain recombines TRBV6-2 or TRBV6-3 with TRBJ2-7; D unclear. The CDR3 is 13 residues long. Trimming removed 2 bases at V and 2 bases at J, with 7 bases between. Germline assignment: CDR1 MNHEY and CDR2 SVGEGT.

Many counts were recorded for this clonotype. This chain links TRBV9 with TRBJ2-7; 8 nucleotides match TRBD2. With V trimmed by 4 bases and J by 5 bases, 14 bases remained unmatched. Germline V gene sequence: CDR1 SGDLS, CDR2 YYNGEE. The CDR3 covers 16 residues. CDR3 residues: CASSPSAGLAFHEQYF. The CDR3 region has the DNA TGTGCCAGCAGCCCCTCTGCAGGACTAGCCTTCCACGAGCAGTACTTC.

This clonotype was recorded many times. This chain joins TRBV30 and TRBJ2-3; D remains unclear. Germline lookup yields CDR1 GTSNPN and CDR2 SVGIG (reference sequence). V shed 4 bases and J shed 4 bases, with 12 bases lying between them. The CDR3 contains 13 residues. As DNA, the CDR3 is TGTGCCTGGACGGTGGTCGGTCCAGATACGCAGTATTTT. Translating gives CAWTVVGPDTQYF.

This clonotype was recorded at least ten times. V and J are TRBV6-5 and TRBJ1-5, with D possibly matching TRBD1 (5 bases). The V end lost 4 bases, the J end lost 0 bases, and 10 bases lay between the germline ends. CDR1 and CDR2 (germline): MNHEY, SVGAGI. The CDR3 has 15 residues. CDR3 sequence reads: CASSSSGNSNQPQHF. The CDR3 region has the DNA TGTGCCAGCAGTTCCTCAGGGAATAGCAATCAGCCCCAGCATTTT.

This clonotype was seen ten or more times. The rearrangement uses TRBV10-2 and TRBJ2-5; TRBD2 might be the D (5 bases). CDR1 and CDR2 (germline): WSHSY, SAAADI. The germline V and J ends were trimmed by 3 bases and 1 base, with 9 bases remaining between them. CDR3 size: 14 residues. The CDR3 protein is CASSEGGPQETQYF. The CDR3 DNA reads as TGCGCCAGCAGTGAAGGAGGTCCCCAAGAGACCCAGTACTTC.

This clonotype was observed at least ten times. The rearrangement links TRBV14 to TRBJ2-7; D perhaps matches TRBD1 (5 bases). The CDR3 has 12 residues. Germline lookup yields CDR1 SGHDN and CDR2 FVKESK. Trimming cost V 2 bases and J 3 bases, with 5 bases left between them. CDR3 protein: CASSQRGYEQYF. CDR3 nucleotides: TGTGCCAGCAGCCAAAGGGGCTACGAGCAGTACTTC. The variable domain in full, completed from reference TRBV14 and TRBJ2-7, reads EAGVTQFPSHSVIEKGQTVTLRCDPISGHDNLYWYRRVMGKEIKFLLHFVKESKQDESGMPNNRFLAERTGGTYSTLKVQPAELEDSGVYFCASSQRGYEQYFGPGTRLTVT.

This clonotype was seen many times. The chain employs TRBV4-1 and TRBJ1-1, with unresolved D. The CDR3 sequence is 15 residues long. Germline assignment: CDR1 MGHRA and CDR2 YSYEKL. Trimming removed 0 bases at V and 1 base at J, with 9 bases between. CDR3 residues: CASSQDHQANTEAFF. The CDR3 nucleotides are TGCGCCAGCAGCCAAGATCACCAGGCGAACACTGAAGCTTTCTTT.